This TCR beta chain was recorded in a study of T cell responses to AZD1222 COVID-19 vaccine. Study-level results: Across the whole spike, CD4 TCRs peaked at regions 160-218 and 743-854.

From germline, CDR1 is LGHNA and CDR2 YSLEER. V lost 1 base, J lost 7 bases, and 10 bases lay in between. The CDR3 runs 13 residues. Doses given second, at about 4 or about 12 weeks, were pooled. TCRdb's copy holds only in-frame clones and misses some; the assay was immunoSEQ multiplex PCR. The table shows 35,000 to 50,000 clones, with approximately 89% occurring only once. About this clone: Its cognate antigen is unknown.

The receptor comes from an adult who received the AZD1222 COVID-19 vaccine. The gene calls are TRBV4-3 and TRBJ2-5, with D uncertain. The sequences come from peripheral blood, collected 28 days after the second AZD1222 dose. The CDR3, as DNA: TGCGCCAGCAGCCAAGGGACCCCGGGGACCCAGTACTTC. It codes for CASSQGTPGTQYF.